This is a list of T cell receptor beta chains from one sample in a study of control samples from healthy donors and cancer patients. The data were produced by immunoSEQ multiplex PCR, yet TCRdb's version contains in-frame clones alone and is incomplete. The table shows approximately 120,000 clones, with around 92% occurring only once. The specimen sequenced was PBMCs. These receptors were obtained from an elderly man with head and neck cancer. Both conserved end residues are part of each CDR3. A D gene is named only where the DNA matches it firmly. Some rows mark clone size as missing; the rest say once, few, many or name a class of expanded clone.

d_gene: TRBD1; v_gene: TRBV30; abundance: -; j_gene: TRBJ2-2; CDR3aa: CAWRVTGVSTGELFF; CDR3nt: TGTGCCTGGAGGGTTACAGGGGTGAGCACCGGGGAGCTGTTTTTT
d_gene: TRBD2; v_gene: TRBV5-5; abundance: -; j_gene: TRBJ2-1; CDR3aa: CASSLSRVAGVKEQFF; CDR3nt: TGTGCCAGCAGCTTGTCCCGGGTAGCGGGAGTAAAGGAGCAGTTCTTC
d_gene: -; v_gene: TRBV5-1; abundance: -; j_gene: TRBJ2-3; CDR3aa: CASSWREPSTDTQYF; CDR3nt: TGCGCCAGCAGCTGGAGAGAACCTAGCACAGATACGCAGTATTTT
d_gene: -; v_gene: TRBV3-1/TRBV3-2; abundance: -; j_gene: TRBJ2-3; CDR3aa: CASSQGFSWTDTQYF; CDR3nt: TGTGCCAGCAGCCAAGGTTTCTCTTGGACAGATACGCAGTATTTT
d_gene: TRBD2; v_gene: TRBV4-1; abundance: -; j_gene: TRBJ2-6; CDR3aa: CASSQVAGGPISPGANVLTF; CDR3nt: TGCGCCAGCAGCCAAGTAGCGGGAGGTCCCATTTCTCCCGGGGCCAACGTCCTGACTTTC
d_gene: TRBD1; v_gene: TRBV6-2/TRBV6-3; abundance: -; j_gene: TRBJ2-5; CDR3aa: CASSRQGARETQYF; CDR3nt: TGTGCCAGCAGCCGACAGGGGGCCAGGGAGACCCAGTACTTC
d_gene: TRBD1; v_gene: TRBV7-2; abundance: -; j_gene: TRBJ2-1; CDR3aa: CASSSPGQGRYEQFF; CDR3nt: TGTGCCAGCAGCTCCCCGGGACAGGGGAGGTATGAGCAGTTCTTC
d_gene: -; v_gene: TRBV30; abundance: few; j_gene: TRBJ2-7; CDR3aa: CAWSDYGGYEQYF; CDR3nt: TGTGCCTGGAGTGACTACGGTGGCTACGAGCAGTACTTC
d_gene: TRBD1; v_gene: TRBV5-6; abundance: -; j_gene: TRBJ2-7; CDR3aa: CASNGQGRLTYEQYF; CDR3nt: TGTGCCAGCAACGGACAGGGTCGCCTAACCTACGAGCAGTACTTC
d_gene: -; v_gene: TRBV4-1; abundance: -; j_gene: TRBJ2-1; CDR3aa: CASSQEPPSTQFF; CDR3nt: TGCGCCAGCAGCCAAGAACCCCCCTCTACTCAGTTCTTC
d_gene: -; v_gene: TRBV2; abundance: -; j_gene: TRBJ2-1; CDR3aa: CASTQRQAGAYGNEQFF; CDR3nt: TGTGCCAGCACCCAAAGACAGGCGGGAGCGTATGGGAATGAGCAGTTCTTC
d_gene: -; v_gene: TRBV9; abundance: -; j_gene: TRBJ2-4; CDR3aa: CASSLTPGRDQNIQYF; CDR3nt: TGTGCCAGCAGCCTCACCCCAGGACGGGACCAAAACATTCAGTACTTC
d_gene: -; v_gene: TRBV27; abundance: -; j_gene: TRBJ1-6; CDR3aa: CASSWSGGRSSYNSPLHF; CDR3nt: TGTGCCAGCAGTTGGTCCGGGGGGAGGAGCTCCTATAATTCACCCCTCCACTTT
d_gene: -; v_gene: TRBV5-6; abundance: -; j_gene: TRBJ2-5; CDR3aa: CASSLGPGETQYF; CDR3nt: TGTGCCAGCAGCTTGGGACCCGGCGAGACCCAGTACTTC
d_gene: -; v_gene: TRBV11-2; abundance: few; j_gene: TRBJ1-1; CDR3aa: CASSLHSEAFF; CDR3nt: TGTGCCAGCAGCTTGCACAGCGAAGCTTTCTTT
d_gene: -; v_gene: TRBV3-1/TRBV3-2; abundance: -; j_gene: TRBJ2-7; CDR3aa: CASSYGSYEQYF; CDR3nt: TGTGCCAGCAGCTACGGATCCTACGAGCAGTACTTC
d_gene: -; v_gene: TRBV24-1; abundance: -; j_gene: TRBJ2-2; CDR3aa: CATAGGGTGELFF; CDR3nt: TGTGCCACCGCCGGCGGTGGCACCGGGGAGCTGTTTTTT
d_gene: -; v_gene: TRBV20-1; abundance: -; j_gene: TRBJ1-4; CDR3aa: CSAAPYGSLFF; CDR3nt: TGCAGTGCTGCCCCCTACGGGTCACTGTTTTTT
d_gene: -; v_gene: TRBV5-4; abundance: -; j_gene: TRBJ2-4; CDR3aa: CASSPRGRQESQYF; CDR3nt: TGTGCCAGCAGCCCCAGGGGAAGACAGGAGAGTCAGTACTTC
d_gene: TRBD1; v_gene: TRBV30; abundance: -; j_gene: TRBJ1-2; CDR3aa: CAWSAGTGPYGYTF; CDR3nt: TGTGCCTGGAGTGCGGGGACAGGTCCATATGGCTACACCTTC
d_gene: TRBD1; v_gene: TRBV9; abundance: -; j_gene: TRBJ1-3; CDR3aa: CASSPSHRGQGNTIYF; CDR3nt: TGTGCCAGCAGCCCGTCGCACAGGGGGCAGGGAAACACCATATATTTT
d_gene: TRBD1; v_gene: TRBV6-5; abundance: -; j_gene: TRBJ2-7; CDR3aa: CASSTGRDSVYEQYF; CDR3nt: TGTGCCAGCAGTACTGGCCGGGACAGCGTTTACGAGCAGTACTTC
d_gene: -; v_gene: TRBV6-5; abundance: once; j_gene: TRBJ1-1; CDR3aa: CASSYGGLDTEAFF; CDR3nt: TGTGCCAGCAGTTACGGGGGGCTGGACACTGAAGCTTTCTTT
d_gene: -; v_gene: TRBV30; abundance: -; j_gene: TRBJ1-5; CDR3aa: CAWRTAGPNQPQHF; CDR3nt: TGTGCCTGGAGGACCGCAGGCCCGAATCAGCCCCAGCATTTT
d_gene: -; v_gene: TRBV7-8; abundance: -; j_gene: TRBJ1-1; CDR3aa: CASSLSWGNTEAFF; CDR3nt: TGTGCCAGCAGCCTGAGTTGGGGGAACACTGAAGCTTTCTTT
d_gene: -; v_gene: TRBV29-1; abundance: -; j_gene: TRBJ1-1; CDR3aa: CSVDLGARVPEAFF; CDR3nt: TGCAGCGTTGATTTAGGCGCCAGGGTCCCTGAAGCTTTCTTT
d_gene: -; v_gene: TRBV11-2; abundance: -; j_gene: TRBJ1-1; CDR3aa: CASSLVAGWRTEAFF; CDR3nt: TGTGCCAGCAGCTTAGTGGCAGGGTGGCGCACTGAAGCTTTCTTT
d_gene: -; v_gene: TRBV24-1; abundance: -; j_gene: TRBJ2-2; CDR3aa: CATSDPGSGGTGELFF; CDR3nt: TGTGCCACCAGTGATCCCGGGAGTGGGGGGACCGGGGAGCTGTTTTTT
d_gene: -; v_gene: TRBV6-1; abundance: -; j_gene: TRBJ1-1; CDR3aa: CASSEALIWGPNTEAFF; CDR3nt: TGTGCCAGCAGTGAAGCCCTCATCTGGGGACCCAACACTGAAGCTTTCTTT
d_gene: TRBD2; v_gene: TRBV4-2; abundance: -; j_gene: TRBJ2-1; CDR3aa: CASSQLAGGQDEQFF; CDR3nt: TGTGCCAGCAGCCAACTAGCGGGGGGGCAGGATGAGCAGTTCTTC
d_gene: TRBD1; v_gene: TRBV6-4; abundance: -; j_gene: TRBJ1-5; CDR3aa: CASRASGQVKNQPQHF; CDR3nt: TGTGCCAGCAGGGCCTCGGGACAGGTTAAGAATCAGCCCCAGCATTTT
d_gene: -; v_gene: TRBV4-3; abundance: -; j_gene: TRBJ1-4; CDR3aa: CASSQDIPAFNEKLFF; CDR3nt: TGCGCCAGCAGCCAAGACATACCGGCTTTTAATGAAAAACTGTTTTTT
d_gene: TRBD1; v_gene: TRBV6-5; abundance: -; j_gene: TRBJ2-7; CDR3aa: CASFDRGTAYEQYF; CDR3nt: TGTGCCAGTTTCGACAGGGGGACGGCCTACGAGCAGTACTTC
d_gene: TRBD2; v_gene: TRBV18; abundance: -; j_gene: TRBJ2-7; CDR3aa: CASSPPTSGVEQYF; CDR3nt: TGTGCCAGCTCACCACCGACTAGCGGGGTCGAGCAGTACTTC
d_gene: -; v_gene: TRBV25-1; abundance: -; j_gene: TRBJ1-5; CDR3aa: CASSGTPGVGQPQHF; CDR3nt: TGTGCCAGCAGTGGGACCCCAGGGGTAGGACAGCCCCAGCATTTT
d_gene: -; v_gene: TRBV11-3; abundance: -; j_gene: TRBJ2-1; CDR3aa: CASSRSSPGNEQFF; CDR3nt: TGTGCCAGCAGCCGTAGTTCTCCGGGGAATGAGCAGTTCTTC
d_gene: TRBD1; v_gene: TRBV15; abundance: once; j_gene: TRBJ1-2; CDR3aa: CATSRDSASQPTGGYSGFNYGYTF; CDR3nt: TGTGCCACCAGCAGAGATAGTGCCTCCCAGCCGACAGGGGGCTATTCAGGTTTTAACTATGGCTACACCTTC
d_gene: -; v_gene: TRBV12-5; abundance: -; j_gene: TRBJ1-2; CDR3aa: CASARGTLQGYTF; CDR3nt: TGTGCTAGTGCCCGAGGGACCTTGCAGGGCTACACCTTC
d_gene: -; v_gene: TRBV18; abundance: -; j_gene: TRBJ1-2; CDR3aa: CASSPSGGHGYTF; CDR3nt: TGTGCCAGCTCACCATCGGGGGGACATGGCTACACCTTC
d_gene: TRBD1; v_gene: TRBV19; abundance: once; j_gene: TRBJ1-3; CDR3aa: CASSTPGQGAGGNTIYF; CDR3nt: TGTGCCAGTAGTACGCCGGGACAGGGGGCTGGAGGAAACACCATATATTTT
d_gene: -; v_gene: TRBV6-5; abundance: -; j_gene: TRBJ2-3; CDR3aa: CASGRGGFTQYF; CDR3nt: TGTGCCAGCGGCAGGGGGGGATTCACGCAGTATTTT
d_gene: TRBD1; v_gene: TRBV29-1; abundance: -; j_gene: TRBJ1-1; CDR3aa: CSALVDRQAFF; CDR3nt: TGCAGCGCCTTGGTGGACAGGCAAGCTTTCTTT
d_gene: -; v_gene: TRBV29-1; abundance: -; j_gene: TRBJ2-7; CDR3aa: CGVTGRLSYEQYF; CDR3nt: TGCGGCGTTACGGGAAGACTTTCCTACGAGCAGTACTTC
d_gene: -; v_gene: TRBV11-2; abundance: once; j_gene: TRBJ1-6; CDR3aa: CASSLYSVMDSPLHF; CDR3nt: TGTGCCAGCAGCTTATACTCGGTGATGGATTCACCCCTCCACTTT
d_gene: -; v_gene: TRBV15; abundance: -; j_gene: TRBJ2-4; CDR3aa: CATSSGGLAKNIQYF; CDR3nt: TGTGCCACCAGCAGCGGGGGCTTAGCCAAAAACATTCAGTACTTC
d_gene: -; v_gene: TRBV10-2; abundance: -; j_gene: TRBJ1-1; CDR3aa: CASSEGGGNTEAFF; CDR3nt: TGCGCCAGCAGTGAAGGAGGAGGGAACACTGAAGCTTTCTTT
d_gene: -; v_gene: TRBV7-9; abundance: -; j_gene: TRBJ2-2; CDR3aa: CASSGAMFAGELFF; CDR3nt: TGTGCCAGCAGCGGCGCGATGTTTGCCGGGGAGCTGTTTTTT